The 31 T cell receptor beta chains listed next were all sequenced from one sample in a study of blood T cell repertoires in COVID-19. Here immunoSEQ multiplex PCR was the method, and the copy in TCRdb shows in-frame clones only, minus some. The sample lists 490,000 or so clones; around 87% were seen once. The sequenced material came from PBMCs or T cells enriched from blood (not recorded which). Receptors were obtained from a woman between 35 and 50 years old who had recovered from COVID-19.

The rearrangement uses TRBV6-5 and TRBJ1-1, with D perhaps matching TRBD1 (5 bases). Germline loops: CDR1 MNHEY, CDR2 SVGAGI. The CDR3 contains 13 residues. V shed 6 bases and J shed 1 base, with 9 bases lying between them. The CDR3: CASSPGQNTEAFF. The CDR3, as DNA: TGTGCCAGCAGCCCCGGACAGAACACTGAAGCTTTCTTT.

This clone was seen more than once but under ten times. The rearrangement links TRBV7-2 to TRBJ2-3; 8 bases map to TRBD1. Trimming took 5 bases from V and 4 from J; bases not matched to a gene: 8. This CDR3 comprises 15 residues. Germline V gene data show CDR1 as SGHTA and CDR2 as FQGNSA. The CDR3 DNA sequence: TGTGCCAGCAGCAAGGACAGGGTGGGATCAGATACGCAGTATTTT. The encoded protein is CASSKDRVGSDTQYF.

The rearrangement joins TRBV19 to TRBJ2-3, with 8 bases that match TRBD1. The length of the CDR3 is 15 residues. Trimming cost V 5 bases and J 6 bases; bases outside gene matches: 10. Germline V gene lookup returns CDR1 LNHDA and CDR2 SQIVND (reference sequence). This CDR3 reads CASSAAARDRDTQYF. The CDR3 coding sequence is TGTGCCAGTAGTGCGGCGGCTCGGGACAGGGATACGCAGTATTTT. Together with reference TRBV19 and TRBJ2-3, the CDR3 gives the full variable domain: DGGITQSPKYLFRKEGQNVTLSCEQNLNHDAMYWYRQDPGQGLRLIYYSQIVNDFQKGDIAEGYSVSREKKESFPLTVTSAQKNPTAFYLCASSAAARDRDTQYFGPGTRLTVL.

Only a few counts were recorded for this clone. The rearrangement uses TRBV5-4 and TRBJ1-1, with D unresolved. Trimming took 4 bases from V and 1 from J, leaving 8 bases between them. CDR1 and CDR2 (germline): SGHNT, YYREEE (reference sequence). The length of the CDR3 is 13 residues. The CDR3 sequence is CASSPPKNTEAFF. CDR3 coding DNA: TGTGCCAGCAGCCCCCCCAAGAACACTGAAGCTTTCTTT.

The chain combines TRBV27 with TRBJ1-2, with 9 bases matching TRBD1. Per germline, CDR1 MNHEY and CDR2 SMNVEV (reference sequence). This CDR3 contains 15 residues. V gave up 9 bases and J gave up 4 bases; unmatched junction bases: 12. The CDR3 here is CASSPGTGILYGYTF. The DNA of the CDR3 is TGTGCCAGTTCACCCGGGACAGGGATCCTCTATGGCTACACCTTC.

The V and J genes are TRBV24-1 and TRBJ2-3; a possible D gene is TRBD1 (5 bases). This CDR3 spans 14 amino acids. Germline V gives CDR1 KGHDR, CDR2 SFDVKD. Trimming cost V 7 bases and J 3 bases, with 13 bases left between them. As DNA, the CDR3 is TGTGCCACCAGGGGGCACGTTTCGACAGATACGCAGTATTTT. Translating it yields CATRGHVSTDTQYF.

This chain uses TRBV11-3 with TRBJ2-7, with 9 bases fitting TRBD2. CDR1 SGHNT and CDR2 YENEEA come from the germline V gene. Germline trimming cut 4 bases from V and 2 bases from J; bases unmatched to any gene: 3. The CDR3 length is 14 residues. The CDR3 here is CASSSGLAPYEQYF. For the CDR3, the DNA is TGTGCCAGCAGCTCGGGACTAGCCCCCTACGAGCAGTACTTC.

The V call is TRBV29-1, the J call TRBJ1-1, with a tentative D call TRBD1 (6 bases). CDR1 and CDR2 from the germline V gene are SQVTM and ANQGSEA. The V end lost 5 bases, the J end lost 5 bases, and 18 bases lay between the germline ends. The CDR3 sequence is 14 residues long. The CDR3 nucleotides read TGCAGCGTTTCAGGGATTAAGACAGGAACTGAAGCTTTCTTT. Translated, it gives CSVSGIKTGTEAFF.

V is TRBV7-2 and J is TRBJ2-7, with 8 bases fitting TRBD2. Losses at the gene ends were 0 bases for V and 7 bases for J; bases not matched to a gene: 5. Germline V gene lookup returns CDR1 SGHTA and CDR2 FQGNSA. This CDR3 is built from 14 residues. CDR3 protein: CASSLAGTSKEQYF. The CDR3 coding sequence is TGTGCCAGCAGCTTAGCCGGGACTAGTAAAGAGCAGTACTTC.

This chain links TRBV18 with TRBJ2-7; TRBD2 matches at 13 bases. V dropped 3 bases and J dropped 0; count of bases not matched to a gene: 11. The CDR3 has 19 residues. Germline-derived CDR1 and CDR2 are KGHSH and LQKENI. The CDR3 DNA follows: TGTGCCAGCTCACCCTACGTTACTAGCGGGAGGGCGCGCTCCTACGAGCAGTACTTC. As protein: CASSPYVTSGRARSYEQYF.

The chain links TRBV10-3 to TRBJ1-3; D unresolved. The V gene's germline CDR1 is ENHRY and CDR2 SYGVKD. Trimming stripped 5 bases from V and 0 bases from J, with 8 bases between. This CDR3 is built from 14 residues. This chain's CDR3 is CAISSTSSGNTIYF. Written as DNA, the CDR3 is TGTGCCATCAGTTCGACAAGCTCTGGAAACACCATATATTTT.

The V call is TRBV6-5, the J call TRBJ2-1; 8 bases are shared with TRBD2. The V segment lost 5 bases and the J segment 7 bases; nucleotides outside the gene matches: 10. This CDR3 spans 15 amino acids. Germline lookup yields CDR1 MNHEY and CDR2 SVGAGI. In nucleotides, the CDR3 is TGTGCCAGCAGTCCCGAGCCGGGAGGGAGGAATGAGCAGTTCTTC. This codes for CASSPEPGGRNEQFF.

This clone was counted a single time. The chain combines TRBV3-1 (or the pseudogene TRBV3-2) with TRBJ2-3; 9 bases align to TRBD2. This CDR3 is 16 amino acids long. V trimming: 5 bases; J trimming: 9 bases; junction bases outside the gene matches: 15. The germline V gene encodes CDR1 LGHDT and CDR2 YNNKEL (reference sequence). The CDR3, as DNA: TGTGCCAGCAGCTCTCAACTGGCTAGCGGGGACCGGACGCAGTATTTT. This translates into CASSSQLASGDRTQYF.

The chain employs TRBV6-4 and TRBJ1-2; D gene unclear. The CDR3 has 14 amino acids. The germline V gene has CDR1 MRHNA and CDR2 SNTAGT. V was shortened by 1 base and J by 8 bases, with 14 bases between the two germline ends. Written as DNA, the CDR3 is TGTGCCAGCAGTGACTTTTACGGACTCGAGGGCTACACCTTC. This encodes CASSDFYGLEGYTF.

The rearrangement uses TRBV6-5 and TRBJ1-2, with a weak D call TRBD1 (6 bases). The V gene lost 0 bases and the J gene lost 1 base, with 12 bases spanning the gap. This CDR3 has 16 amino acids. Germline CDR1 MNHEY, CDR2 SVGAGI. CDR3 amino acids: CASSYSRDTLNYGYTF. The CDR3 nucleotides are TGTGCCAGCAGTTACTCGAGGGACACCCTTAACTATGGCTACACCTTC.

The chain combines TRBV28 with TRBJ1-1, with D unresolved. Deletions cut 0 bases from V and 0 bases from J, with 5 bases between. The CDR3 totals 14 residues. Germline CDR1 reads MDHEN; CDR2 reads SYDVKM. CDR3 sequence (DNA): TGTGCCAGCAGTTTATGGCGGATGAACACTGAAGCTTTCTTT. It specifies CASSLWRMNTEAFF.

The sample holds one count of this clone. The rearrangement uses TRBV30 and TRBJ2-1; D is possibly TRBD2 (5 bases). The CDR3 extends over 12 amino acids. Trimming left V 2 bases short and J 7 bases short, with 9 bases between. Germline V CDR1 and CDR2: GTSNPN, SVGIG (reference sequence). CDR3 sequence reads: CAWSSSWNEQFF. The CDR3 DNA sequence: TGTGCCTGGAGTTCTAGCTGGAATGAGCAGTTCTTC.

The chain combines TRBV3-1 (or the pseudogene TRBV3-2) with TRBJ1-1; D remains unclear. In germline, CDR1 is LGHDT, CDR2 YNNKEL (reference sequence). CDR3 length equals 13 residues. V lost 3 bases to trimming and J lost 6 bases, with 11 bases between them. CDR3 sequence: CASSHEGPAEAFF. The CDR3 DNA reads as TGTGCCAGCAGCCATGAGGGTCCCGCTGAAGCTTTCTTT.

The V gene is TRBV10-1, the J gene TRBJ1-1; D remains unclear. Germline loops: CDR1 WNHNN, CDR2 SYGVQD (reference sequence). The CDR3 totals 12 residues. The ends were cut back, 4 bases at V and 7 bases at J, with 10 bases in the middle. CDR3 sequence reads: CASSAHRDEAFF. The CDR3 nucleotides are TGCGCCAGCAGTGCCCACCGGGATGAAGCTTTCTTT.

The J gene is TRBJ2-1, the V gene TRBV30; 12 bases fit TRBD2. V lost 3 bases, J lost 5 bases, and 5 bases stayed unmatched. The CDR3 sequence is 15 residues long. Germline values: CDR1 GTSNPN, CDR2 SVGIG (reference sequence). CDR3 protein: CAWSLGLAGNNEQFF. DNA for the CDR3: TGTGCCTGGAGCTTGGGACTAGCGGGTAACAATGAGCAGTTCTTC.

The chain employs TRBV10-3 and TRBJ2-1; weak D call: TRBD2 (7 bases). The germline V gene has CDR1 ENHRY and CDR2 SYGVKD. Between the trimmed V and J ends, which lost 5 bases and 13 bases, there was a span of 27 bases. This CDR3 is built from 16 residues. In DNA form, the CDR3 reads TGTGCCATCAGTAGGGGGGGAGGGTTATTGCAGCAGATCCAGTTCTTC. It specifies CAISRGGGLLQQIQFF.

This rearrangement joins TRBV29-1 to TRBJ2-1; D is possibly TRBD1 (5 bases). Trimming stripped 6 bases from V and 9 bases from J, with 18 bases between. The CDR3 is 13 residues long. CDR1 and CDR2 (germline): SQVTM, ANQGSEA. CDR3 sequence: CSVRATVGLEQFF. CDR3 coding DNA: TGCAGCGTACGGGCAACAGTGGGGCTTGAGCAGTTCTTC.

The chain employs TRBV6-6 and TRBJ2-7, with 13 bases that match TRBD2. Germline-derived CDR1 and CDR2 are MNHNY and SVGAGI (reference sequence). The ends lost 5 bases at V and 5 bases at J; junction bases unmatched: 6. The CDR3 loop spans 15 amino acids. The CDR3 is CASSTPGLAGNEQYF. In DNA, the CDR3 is TGTGCCAGCAGTACCCCGGGACTAGCGGGGAACGAGCAGTACTTC.

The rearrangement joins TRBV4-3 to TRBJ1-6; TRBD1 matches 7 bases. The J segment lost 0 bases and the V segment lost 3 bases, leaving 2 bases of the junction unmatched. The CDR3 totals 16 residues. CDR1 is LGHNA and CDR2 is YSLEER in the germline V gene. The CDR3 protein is CASSQTGLSYNSPLHF. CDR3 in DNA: TGCGCCAGCAGCCAGACAGGGCTCTCCTATAATTCACCCCTCCACTTT.

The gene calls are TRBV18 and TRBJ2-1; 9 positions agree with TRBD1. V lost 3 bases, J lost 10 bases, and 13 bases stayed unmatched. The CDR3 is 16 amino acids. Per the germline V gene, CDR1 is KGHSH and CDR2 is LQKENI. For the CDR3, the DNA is TGTGCCAGCTCACCGACCGGGACAGGGCCCTTAGGGGAGCAGTTCTTC. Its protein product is CASSPTGTGPLGEQFF.

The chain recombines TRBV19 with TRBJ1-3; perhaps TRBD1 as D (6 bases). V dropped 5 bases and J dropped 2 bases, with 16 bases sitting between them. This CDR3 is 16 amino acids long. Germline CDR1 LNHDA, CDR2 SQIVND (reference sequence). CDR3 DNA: TGTGCCAGTAGTGACGTACAGGGAGGGGCTGGAAACACCATATATTTT. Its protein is CASSDVQGGAGNTIYF.

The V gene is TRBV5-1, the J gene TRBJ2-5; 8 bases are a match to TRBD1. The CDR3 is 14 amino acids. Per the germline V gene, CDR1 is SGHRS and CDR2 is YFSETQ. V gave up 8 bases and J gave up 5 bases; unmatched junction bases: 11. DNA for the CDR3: TGCGCCAGTTTCTACGGGACAGGTGGGGAGACCCAGTACTTC. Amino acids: CASFYGTGGETQYF.

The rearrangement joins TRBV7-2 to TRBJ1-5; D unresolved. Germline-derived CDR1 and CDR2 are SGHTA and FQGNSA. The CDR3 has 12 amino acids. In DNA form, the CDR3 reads TGTGCAAGCGGGAGTAGCAATCAGCCCCAGCATTTT. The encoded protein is CASGSSNQPQHF.

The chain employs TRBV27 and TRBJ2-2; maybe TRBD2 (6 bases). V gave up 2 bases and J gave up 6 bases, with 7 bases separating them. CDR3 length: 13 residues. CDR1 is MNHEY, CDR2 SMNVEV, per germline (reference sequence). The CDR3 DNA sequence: TGTGCCAGCAGTTTACGGGAGCCCGGGGAGCTGTTTTTT. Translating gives CASSLREPGELFF.

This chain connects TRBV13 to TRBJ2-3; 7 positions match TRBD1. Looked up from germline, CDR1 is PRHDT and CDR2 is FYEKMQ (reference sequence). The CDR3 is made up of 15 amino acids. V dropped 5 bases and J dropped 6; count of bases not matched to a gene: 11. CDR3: CASSTPGTARDTQYF. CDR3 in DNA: TGTGCCAGCAGCACACCCGGGACAGCACGGGATACGCAGTATTTT.

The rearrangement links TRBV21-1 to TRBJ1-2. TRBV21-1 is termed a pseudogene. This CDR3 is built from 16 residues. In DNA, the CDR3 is TGTGCCAGCAGCAAAGCCCCCGGGGTATCTTACTATGGCTACACCTTC. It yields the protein CASSKAPGVSYYGYTF.